Shown below are 23 T cell receptor beta chains from a single sample sequenced in a study of CXCR3-negative and CXCR3-positive naive CD8 T cells. Their specific antigens are unknown. Via 5' RACE with UMI labels, TRB cDNA libraries were prepared. One entry per CDR3 protein, without DNA, is what TCRdb gives after re-calling the 5' RACE reads. Its table lists thousands of distinct CDR3 sequences. Study-level findings and limits: TRB CDR3s of CXCR3-positive naive cells were more hydrophobic than those of CXCR3-negative naive cells.

The specimen was naive CXCR3+ CD8+ T cells from blood. Described subset: CD45RO-CCR7+CD27+CD95- naive CD8+ T cells expressing CXCR3 (TNR3+). All receptors derive from a human donor in good health. Some clones in this sample may be carry-over from other donors' samples.

The chain recombines TRBV27 with TRBJ2-7; no DNA is available, so the TRBD2 call from TCRdb remains unchecked. The CDR3 is 18 amino acids. Per germline, CDR1 MNHEY and CDR2 SMNVEV (reference sequence). The CDR3 reads CASSSSASGRAHSYEQYF.

The chain recombines TRBV6-2 or TRBV6-3 with TRBJ1-5. This CDR3 has 15 amino acids. Germline-derived CDR1 and CDR2 are MNHEY and SVGEGT. The CDR3 here is CASSYSSGSNQPQHF.

This clonotype is deemed medium-sized by its frequency. CDR3: CASSLLQGGTQETQYF. The V and J genes are TRBV7-6 and TRBJ2-5; the D call of TRBD1 rests on TCRdb alone, since no DNA is present to check it. The CDR3 covers 16 residues. Germline V gives CDR1 SGHVS, CDR2 FNYEAQ.

This clonotype counts as medium-sized by frequency. This chain uses TRBV7-6 with TRBJ1-2; the TCRdb call, TRBD1, lacks DNA for checking. The CDR3 sequence is 14 residues long. Germline V gene data show CDR1 as SGHVS and CDR2 as FNYEAQ. This chain's CDR3 is CASSARTGNYGYTF.

The rearrangement links TRBV6-2 or TRBV6-3 to TRBJ2-2; TCRdb calls TRBD1, which cannot be checked without DNA. The CDR3 is 14 residues long. Germline V gene sequence: CDR1 MNHEY, CDR2 SVGEGT. CDR3 in amino acids: CASRTGTATGELFF.

By frequency, this clonotype is medium-sized (0.01 to 0.1%). The chain combines TRBV29-1 with TRBJ2-3; the D call from TCRdb, TRBD2, cannot be confirmed without DNA. CDR1 SQVTM and CDR2 ANQGSEA come from the germline V gene. This CDR3 spans 14 amino acids. CDR3 in amino acids: CSVTGLDSGDTQYF.

According to its frequency, this clonotype is medium-sized. The CDR3 spells CSAPISGLAAYNEQFF. The gene calls are TRBV20-1 and TRBJ2-1; TCRdb reports TRBD2, a call that lacks DNA to check it against. The CDR3 spans 16 residues. Germline loops: CDR1 DFQATT, CDR2 SNEGSKA (reference sequence).

This clonotype is labeled medium-sized based on frequency. V usage is TRBV9 and J usage is TRBJ2-3; the D call of TRBD1 rests on TCRdb alone, since no DNA is present to check it. Germline values: CDR1 SGDLS, CDR2 YYNGEE. The CDR3 is made up of 16 amino acids. The CDR3 spells CASSVARQGSTDTQYF.

This chain joins TRBV11-2 and TRBJ1-1; the TRBD1 assignment by TCRdb is unverifiable without DNA. Germline-derived CDR1 and CDR2 are SGHAT and FQNNGV. CDR3 size: 16 residues. The CDR3 spells CASSPWQGATNTEAFF. The whole variable domain, filled in from reference TRBV11-2 and TRBJ1-1, reads EAGVAQSPRYKIIEKRQSVAFWCNPISGHATLYWYQQILGQGPKLLIQFQNNGVVDDSQLPKDRFSAERLKGVDSTLKIQPAKLEDSAVYLCASSPWQGATNTEAFFGQGTRLTVV.

According to its frequency, this clonotype is medium-sized. The genes are TRBV5-1 and TRBJ1-1; TCRdb calls TRBD1, which cannot be checked without DNA. The CDR3 length is 17 residues. Per germline, CDR1 SGHRS and CDR2 YFSETQ. CDR3 in amino acids: CASSLARQGFMNTEAFF.

The V call is TRBV29-1, the J call TRBJ2-3; TCRdb selects TRBD1, and the lack of DNA leaves this call unchecked. Per germline, CDR1 SQVTM and CDR2 ANQGSEA. This CDR3 has 14 residues. This CDR3 is CSVDRVETTDTQYF.

Judged by frequency, this clonotype is medium-sized. The chain carries TRBV28 and TRBJ1-4; the D gene TCRdb calls, TRBD1, cannot be checked with no DNA. The germline gives CDR1 MDHEN, CDR2 SYDVKM. The CDR3 consists of 19 residues. The CDR3 reads CASSLYSVQAGRLGEKLFF.

Frequency places this clonotype as medium-sized (0.01 to 0.1%). J is TRBJ2-1 and V is TRBV4-2; TCRdb names TRBD1, which stays unverified in the absence of DNA. The CDR3 contains 15 residues. Germline CDR1 is LGHNA and CDR2 is YNFKEQ. CDR3 sequence: CASSPSGEPYNEQFF.

According to its frequency, this clonotype is medium-sized. This chain uses TRBV12-3 or TRBV12-4 with TRBJ2-2. The CDR3 length is 12 residues. The CDR3 is CASSFETGELFF.

The genes are TRBV29-1 and TRBJ2-5; the D call from TCRdb, TRBD2, cannot be confirmed without DNA. The germline V gene encodes CDR1 SQVTM and CDR2 ANQGSEA. The CDR3 contains 14 residues. The CDR3 sequence is CSVEDLDIAETQYF.

This clonotype is medium-sized by frequency. V gene TRBV5-1 combines with J gene TRBJ2-1; without DNA, the TCRdb call of TRBD2 cannot be checked. This CDR3 region has 14 residues. Looked up from germline, CDR1 is SGHRS and CDR2 is YFSETQ. CDR3 sequence reads: CASSLVREVNEQFF.

This clonotype counts as medium-sized (0.01 to 0.1%) by frequency. V and J are TRBV7-2 and TRBJ2-3; TCRdb proposes TRBD2, but this gene call is untestable without DNA. The CDR3 spans 15 residues. Germline V gene lookup returns CDR1 SGHTA and CDR2 FQGNSA. The CDR3 region is CASSALAGVADTQYF.

This clonotype is identified as medium-sized from frequency. The rearrangement joins TRBV19 to TRBJ1-2. In germline, CDR1 is LNHDA, CDR2 SQIVND (reference sequence). This CDR3 comprises 14 residues. The CDR3 spells CASSMSDENYGYTF.

The chain is built from TRBV2 and TRBJ1-5. The germline gives CDR1 SNHLY, CDR2 FYNNEI. CDR3 length equals 15 residues. Here the CDR3 reads CASMSPGSPGQPQHF.

J is TRBJ2-1 and V is TRBV2. CDR1 is SNHLY and CDR2 is FYNNEI in the germline V gene. CDR3 length equals 17 residues. CDR3: CASSDLPWLASYNEQFF. The variable domain in full, with the rest retrieved from reference TRBV2 and TRBJ2-1, is EPEVTQTPSHQVTQMGQEVILRCVPISNHLYFYWYRQILGQKVEFLVSFYNNEISEKSEIFDDQFSVERPDGSNFTLKIRSTKLEDSAMYFCASSDLPWLASYNEQFFGPGTRLTVL.

The genes are TRBV27 and TRBJ2-7. This CDR3 contains 11 residues. From germline, CDR1 is MNHEY and CDR2 SMNVEV (reference sequence). CDR3 sequence reads: CASSLSDEQYF.

Frequency places this clonotype as medium-sized (0.01 to 0.1%). This sequence joins TRBV29-1 and TRBJ1-1. The germline V gene has CDR1 SQVTM and CDR2 ANQGSEA. This CDR3 is 13 amino acids long. CDR3 sequence: CSVFGVLNTEAFF.

This clonotype ranks as medium-sized in terms of frequency. The V gene is TRBV6-1, the J gene TRBJ2-7; as DNA is missing, the TRBD2 call by TCRdb cannot be tested. Per germline, CDR1 MNHNS and CDR2 SASEGT. The CDR3 length is 17 residues. Here the CDR3 reads CASSEYPYRSGAYEQYF.